The 21 T cell receptor beta chains reported below all come from one sample, sequenced in a study of memory CD4+ T cells and cytomegalovirus serostatus. Single viable CD3+CD4+CD8-CD45RO+ cells were sorted as the memory CD4+ T cells. TCRdb keeps only in-frame clones here, not all; method: immunoSEQ multiplex PCR. The table shows 40,000 to 55,000 clones, with 83% occurring only once. The sample comprised memory CD4+ T cells from blood. All receptors come from an adult in good health and CMV-seropositive.

This chain connects TRBV27 to TRBJ2-5, with 12 bases lining up with TRBD2. The V gene end was trimmed by 4 bases and the J gene end by 5 bases; junction bases not matched to a gene: 5. The CDR3 spans 15 residues. The germline gives CDR1 MNHEY, CDR2 SMNVEV (reference sequence). The CDR3 bases are TGTGCCAGCAGTTCGCCGGGACTAGCGGGTGAGACCCAGTACTTC. This codes for CASSSPGLAGETQYF.

The rearrangement links TRBV6-5 to TRBJ1-5; TRBD1 agrees at 7 bases. Germline CDR1 is MNHEY and CDR2 is SVGAGI. This CDR3 is built from 15 residues. V lost 4 bases, J lost 7 bases, and 10 bases stayed unmatched. In DNA, the CDR3 is TGTGCCAGCAGTTCTAGACAGGGAGAGTTCCAGCCCCAGCATTTT. Its translation is CASSSRQGEFQPQHF.

The chain employs TRBV10-1 and TRBJ2-2, with TRBD1 identical over 11 bases. Germline trimming cut 0 bases from V and 4 bases from J; bases unmatched to any gene: 1. The germline CDR1 and CDR2 sequences are WNHNN and SYGVQD (reference sequence). This CDR3 comprises 16 residues. The CDR3 region is CASSESGTGGTGELFF. CDR3 nucleotides: TGCGCCAGCAGTGAGTCTGGGACAGGGGGCACCGGGGAGCTGTTTTTT.

This clone was detected only a few times. V and J are TRBV4-1 and TRBJ1-4, with 7 bases that match TRBD1. Trimming removed 1 base from V and 6 bases from J; junction bases left unmatched: 5. The CDR3 covers 15 residues. The germline V gene has CDR1 MGHRA and CDR2 YSYEKL. The CDR3 loop reads CASSQGGQSYEKLFF. The DNA for the CDR3 is TGCGCCAGCAGCCAAGGGGGACAGTCTTATGAAAAACTGTTTTTT.

Judged by abundance, this clone is medium-sized. The chain recombines TRBV7-3 with TRBJ2-2, with D perhaps assigned TRBD1 or TRBD2 (5 bases each). Germline-derived CDR1 and CDR2 are SGHTA and FQGTGA. The CDR3 runs to 18 residues. V was shortened by 0 bases and J by 5 bases, with 19 bases between the two germline ends. The CDR3 region has the DNA TGTGCCAGCAGCTTAACTCCCCCCGACAGTCGAGGGACCGGGGAGCTGTTTTTT. Residues: CASSLTPPDSRGTGELFF.

V and J are TRBV30 and TRBJ1-4; no definite D call. Germline values: CDR1 GTSNPN, CDR2 SVGIG (reference sequence). The CDR3 has 14 residues. V was clipped by 0 bases and J by 7 bases, with 12 bases between them. Here the CDR3 reads CAWSVGQDGEKLFF. CDR3 nucleotides: TGTGCCTGGAGTGTCGGGCAGGATGGTGAAAAACTGTTTTTT.

The chain combines TRBV5-6 with TRBJ2-7; unclear D gene. This CDR3 has 15 residues. Germline-derived CDR1 and CDR2 are SGHDT and YYEEEE. Trimming removed 0 bases at V and 1 base at J, with 11 bases between. CDR3: CASSLGRRTSYEQYF. For the CDR3, the DNA is TGTGCCAGCAGCTTGGGCCGGCGGACGTCCTACGAGCAGTACTTC.

As concerns this clone: The same CDR3 is also encoded by other DNA sequences in this sample. The rearrangement links TRBV4-1 to TRBJ1-2; no clear D gene. Germline V gene data show CDR1 as MGHRA and CDR2 as YSYEKL. The CDR3 is 14 amino acids. V gave up 1 base and J gave up 4 bases, with 10 bases separating them. CDR3 sequence: CASSQVGHSYGYTF. The CDR3 region has the DNA TGCGCCAGCAGCCAAGTAGGGCACAGCTATGGCTACACCTTC.

The V gene is TRBV6-1, the J gene TRBJ1-2; 8 nucleotides line up with TRBD1. Germline V CDR1 and CDR2: MNHNS, SASEGT. CDR3 length equals 16 residues. The V and J ends lost 4 bases and 0 bases, in that order; junction bases with no gene match: 7. Here the CDR3 reads CASSGQGAGANYGYTF. CDR3 nucleotide sequence: TGTGCCAGCAGTGGGCAGGGGGCCGGGGCTAACTATGGCTACACCTTC.

The CDR3 reads CASSPSSGGYTF. In DNA, the CDR3 is TGTGCCAGCAGCCCATCCTCGGGGGGCTACACCTTC. The chain employs TRBV2 and TRBJ1-2, with unresolved D. Trimming cost V 6 bases and J 8 bases, with 13 bases left between them. CDR1 is SNHLY, CDR2 FYNNEI, per germline. The CDR3 has 12 amino acids.

V gene TRBV28 combines with J gene TRBJ2-7; 11 bases are a match to TRBD2. J was trimmed by 4 bases and V by 6 bases; bases with no gene match: 20. Germline loops: CDR1 MDHEN, CDR2 SYDVKM. This CDR3 is built from 19 residues. The CDR3 nucleotides are TGTGCCAGCAGCCTGGGGAGCGGGGGTGGTAGCGGGAGGGTTTACGAGCAGTACTTC. Its translation: CASSLGSGGGSGRVYEQYF.

V and J are TRBV11-2 and TRBJ2-1; maybe TRBD2 (6 bases). There are 15 residues in the CDR3. Germline assignment: CDR1 SGHAT and CDR2 FQNNGV. V lost 10 bases to trimming and J lost 7 bases, with 23 bases between them. Here the CDR3 reads CATRSVQGRMNEQFF. The CDR3, as DNA: TGTGCCACCCGGAGCGTTCAAGGGAGGATGAATGAGCAGTTCTTC.

CDR3 amino acids: CASSRGTNTGELFF. The CDR3 DNA sequence: TGTGCCAGCAGCAGGGGCACGAACACCGGGGAGCTGTTTTTT. The rearrangement joins TRBV6-1 to TRBJ2-2; D might be TRBD1 (6 bases). Germline V gene data show CDR1 as MNHNS and CDR2 as SASEGT. The CDR3 covers 14 residues. V lost 6 bases and J 0 bases, leaving 8 bases between the germline ends.

A remark on this clone: This same CDR3 is encoded by further DNA sequences in the sample. V gene TRBV9 combines with J gene TRBJ2-7, with 7 bases matching TRBD1. J lost 2 bases, V lost 3 bases, and 2 bases had no gene match. CDR1 and CDR2 (germline): SGDLS, YYNGEE. The CDR3 has 13 residues. In DNA form, the CDR3 reads TGTGCCAGCAGCGGACAGGGCGCCTACGAGCAGTACTTC. Its translation: CASSGQGAYEQYF.

This clone showed up just a few times. The rearrangement links TRBV28 to TRBJ1-4; D not resolved. CDR1 is MDHEN, CDR2 SYDVKM, per germline. Deletions cut 1 base from V and 0 bases from J, with 3 bases between. The CDR3 spans 14 residues. The CDR3 is CASSLSATNEKLFF. In DNA, the CDR3 is TGTGCCAGCAGTTTATCCGCAACTAATGAAAAACTGTTTTTT.

By sample share, this clone is medium-sized. The rearrangement links TRBV6-1 to TRBJ1-6; possible D gene TRBD1, 5 bases. The CDR3 length is 15 residues. Trimming removed 3 bases at V and 6 bases at J, with 12 bases between. CDR1 MNHNS and CDR2 SASEGT come from the germline V gene. CDR3 DNA sequence: TGTGCCAGCAGTGAGGGGACCGTGCCTAATTCACCCCTCCACTTT. Translated: CASSEGTVPNSPLHF.

The V call is TRBV9, the J call TRBJ1-6; 7 nucleotides agree with TRBD1. Germline values: CDR1 SGDLS, CDR2 YYNGEE. Unmatched junction bases numbered 7, after V lost 4 bases and J lost 6 bases. The CDR3 sequence is 15 residues long. CDR3 protein: CASSPGTVSNSPLHF. CDR3 sequence (DNA): TGTGCCAGCAGCCCAGGGACAGTCAGTAATTCACCCCTCCACTTT.

The chain links TRBV28 to TRBJ2-3, with D maybe TRBD2 (6 bases). The V end was cut by 7 bases, the J end by 4 bases, with 21 bases between. Germline V lookup: CDR1 MDHEN, CDR2 SYDVKM. This CDR3 spans 16 amino acids. The CDR3 spells CASTWDLRGGADTQYF. CDR3 nucleotides: TGTGCCAGCACATGGGACCTCCGAGGCGGGGCAGATACGCAGTATTTT.

This chain links TRBV6-1 with TRBJ1-3, with a possible D match to TRBD1 (5 bases). The length of the CDR3 is 18 residues. Germline V CDR1 and CDR2: MNHNS, SASEGT. The germline V and J ends were trimmed by 0 bases and 0 bases, with 15 bases remaining between them. CDR3 bases: TGTGCCAGCAGTGAAGCGGGTGCAGGAGGGACCTCTGGAAACACCATATATTTT. Encoded protein: CASSEAGAGGTSGNTIYF.

The chain carries TRBV5-4 and TRBJ1-2; TRBD1 matches at 7 bases. The CDR3 is made up of 15 amino acids. The V gene end was trimmed by 0 bases and the J gene end by 5 bases; junction bases not matched to a gene: 7. Germline V CDR1 and CDR2: SGHNT, YYREEE (reference sequence). The CDR3 region has the DNA TGTGCCAGCAGCTTGGGGGACAGCTCTGTATATGGCTACACCTTC. Translating gives CASSLGDSSVYGYTF. Full variable domain (missing parts from reference TRBV5-4 and TRBJ1-2): ETGVTQSPTHLIKTRGQQVTLRCSSQSGHNTVSWYQQALGQGPQFIFQYYREEENGRGNFPPRFSGLQFPNYSSELNVNALELDDSALYLCASSLGDSSVYGYTFGSGTRLTVV.

The V call is TRBV6-5, the J call TRBJ1-2; D not resolved. V lost 5 bases to trimming and J lost 1 base, with 14 bases between them. The germline CDR1 and CDR2 sequences are MNHEY and SVGAGI. CDR3 length: 15 residues. CDR3 amino acids: CASSLRPGGNYGYTF. CDR3 coding DNA: TGTGCCAGCAGTCTCCGACCGGGAGGTAACTATGGCTACACCTTC.